This TCR beta chain was documented in a study of type 1 and type 2 diabetes patients. Genomic DNA was the PCR template. A primer set of 30 forward and 13 reverse primers amplified the CDR3. Via MiXCR, TCRdb re-called the multiplex PCR reads, giving one row per CDR3 protein. The sample lists a few hundred thousand distinct CDR3 sequences; 45% to 60% were seen once. The germline CDR1 and CDR2 sequences are SGHDN and FVKESK. The length of the CDR3 is 18 residues. The V segment lost 2 bases and the J segment 0 bases; nucleotides outside the gene matches: 8. Of note for this clonotype: Its specificity is not known.

Study-wide points: Type 2 diabetes and control samples shared highly correlated V and J usage, averaging roughly 0.97.

Diabetic patients met standard criteria for type 1 or type 2 diabetes. The sequenced sample consisted of peripheral blood mononuclear cells (PBMCs). The TCR comes from a man aged 18 to 29 with type 2 diabetes. V and J are TRBV14 and TRBJ2-3; 10 nucleotides match TRBD2. CDR3 protein: CASSQRLAGLSSTDTQYF. CDR3 in DNA: TGTGCCAGCAGCCAACGACTAGCGGGCCTCTCTAGCACAGATACGCAGTATTTT.